The 23 T cell receptor beta chains below all came from one sample that was sequenced in a study of human T cells and chemical hapten exposure. Via MiXCR, TCRdb re-called the RACE reads, giving one row per CDR3 protein. The sample contains about 54,000 distinct CDR3 sequences, about 9.9% of which appear only once. Documented time point: patch test 2, 6 weeks after DPC sensitization. The treatment is: therapeutic diphenylcyclopropenone sensitization with weekly scalp DPC. This specimen consisted of whole blood, obtained in connection with sensitization to the hapten diphenylcyclopropenone (DPC). The receptors here all came from a woman aged 45 to 65 with alopecia areata. Some clones in this sample may be carry-over from other donors' samples.

The chain carries TRBV28 and TRBJ2-7; D unresolved. The CDR3 runs to 12 residues. The germline gives CDR1 MDHEN, CDR2 SYDVKM. V was trimmed by 5 bases and J by 3 bases, leaving 8 bases between them. The DNA for the CDR3 is TGTGCCAGCAGTCGACAAGTCTACGAGCAGTACTTC. It is translated as CASSRQVYEQYF.

This clonotype has only a few counts. The chain employs TRBV2 and TRBJ1-2; D uncertain. The ends were cut back, 6 bases at V and 6 bases at J, with 5 bases in the middle. The CDR3 totals 10 residues. CDR1 and CDR2 (germline): SNHLY, FYNNEI. The CDR3 DNA reads as TGTGCCAGCAGACGGGATGGCTACACCTTC. The encoded protein is CASRRDGYTF.

This sequence joins TRBV9 and TRBJ2-7, with TRBD2 matching 8 bases. The length of the CDR3 is 15 residues. Losses at the gene ends were 3 bases for V and 6 bases for J; bases not matched to a gene: 11. Germline V gene sequence: CDR1 SGDLS, CDR2 YYNGEE. The DNA of the CDR3 is TGTGCCAGCAGCGAGGACAGCGGGGGACCTAGCGAGCAGTACTTC. Translated, it gives CASSEDSGGPSEQYF. Together with reference TRBV9 and TRBJ2-7, the CDR3 gives the full variable domain: DSGVTQTPKHLITATGQRVTLRCSPRSGDLSVYWYQQSLDQGLQFLIQYYNGEERAKGNILERFSAQQFPDLHSELNLSSLELGDSALYFCASSEDSGGPSEQYFGPGTRLTVT.

This chain connects TRBV28 to TRBJ1-5; 9 positions match TRBD1. The V and J ends lost 4 bases and 4 bases, in that order; junction bases with no gene match: 5. CDR1 MDHEN and CDR2 SYDVKM come from the germline V gene. The CDR3 length is 15 residues. The CDR3 region has the DNA TGTGCCAGCAGTTACGACAGGGGGAGGAATCAGCCCCAGCATTTT. Translated, it gives CASSYDRGRNQPQHF. Based on the CDR3 plus reference TRBV28 and TRBJ1-5, the full variable domain is DVKVTQSSRYLVKRTGEKVFLECVQDMDHENMFWYRQDPGLGLRLIYFSYDVKMKEKGDIPEGYSVSREKKERFSLILESASTNQTSMYLCASSYDRGRNQPQHFGDGTRLSIL.

This clonotype was observed a handful of times. The chain combines TRBV7-2 with TRBJ1-6, with D unclear. Germline V gives CDR1 SGHTA, CDR2 FQGNSA. The CDR3 consists of 14 residues. V lost 2 bases to trimming and J lost 8 bases, with 10 bases between them. CDR3 nucleotide sequence: TGTGCCAGCAGCTTACGCAGCCAGGATTCACCCCTCCACTTT. Translating gives CASSLRSQDSPLHF.

This clonotype was recorded at least ten times. The V and J genes are TRBV7-6 and TRBJ2-2; 9 positions agree with TRBD2. CDR1 SGHVS and CDR2 FNYEAQ come from the germline V gene. Trimming cost V 7 bases and J 5 bases; bases outside gene matches: 11. There are 16 residues in the CDR3. Here the CDR3 reads CASILLPGLATGELFF. The CDR3 region has the DNA TGTGCCAGCATCCTCCTGCCGGGACTAGCAACCGGGGAGCTGTTTTTT. Variable domain in full (rest from reference TRBV7-6 and TRBJ2-2): GAGVSQSPRYKVTKRGQDVALRCDPISGHVSLYWYRQALGQGPEFLTYFNYEAQQDKSGLPNDRFSAERPEGSISTLTIQRTEQRDSAMYRCASILLPGLATGELFFGEGSRLTVL.

This clonotype has just a few counts. V usage is TRBV3-1 and J usage is TRBJ2-3; perhaps D is TRBD1 or TRBD2 (5 bases each). The germline V and J ends were trimmed by 4 bases and 2 bases, with 13 bases remaining between them. The CDR3 spans 15 residues. CDR1 and CDR2 from the germline V gene are LGHDT and YNNKEL (reference sequence). CDR3 sequence (DNA): TGTGCCAGCAGCCCGCCGGGGACCTACACAGATACGCAGTATTTT. Encoded protein: CASSPPGTYTDTQYF.

The J gene is TRBJ2-3, the V gene TRBV18; D possibly corresponds to TRBD2 (6 bases). CDR3 size: 14 residues. CDR1 is KGHSH and CDR2 is LQKENI in the germline V gene. Between the trimmed V and J ends, which lost 0 bases and 9 bases, there was a span of 13 bases. The chain's CDR3 is CASSPPLAGGTQYF. The CDR3 nucleotides read TGTGCCAGCTCACCACCGCTAGCTGGAGGGACGCAGTATTTT.

Ten or more counts support this clonotype. The J gene is TRBJ1-2, the V gene TRBV7-9; possible D gene TRBD1, 5 bases. V was pared by 5 bases and J by 3 bases, with 13 bases between. The germline V gene encodes CDR1 SEHNR and CDR2 FQNEAQ (reference sequence). The CDR3 extends over 14 amino acids. CDR3 coding DNA: TGTGCCAGCAGCCCCCGAGGGGTCGACTATGGCTACACCTTC. Translated: CASSPRGVDYGYTF.

This clonotype has a handful of counts. The chain has TRBV29-1 and TRBJ1-2, with D maybe TRBD1 (5 bases). The CDR3 covers 11 residues. Germline loops: CDR1 SQVTM, CDR2 ANQGSEA. The CDR3 bases are TGCAGTGTGACACAGGCCGGCGCCTACACCTTC. Translating it yields CSVTQAGAYTF.

This clonotype was detected a few times. V usage is TRBV24-1 and J usage is TRBJ1-6, with a weak D call TRBD1 (5 bases). V gave up 0 bases and J gave up 0 bases, with 23 bases separating them. This CDR3 is 22 amino acids long. CDR1 is KGHDR, CDR2 SFDVKD, per germline. The CDR3 DNA follows: TGTGCCACCAGTGATTTGATTCTGGACATCCGAACTCAGAGCTCCTATAATTCACCCCTCCACTTT. It translates to CATSDLILDIRTQSSYNSPLHF.

This clonotype was counted many times. The chain couples TRBV5-1 to TRBJ2-4; no clear D. CDR3 size: 15 residues. V was trimmed by 4 bases and J by 8 bases, leaving 19 bases between them. Per germline, CDR1 SGHRS and CDR2 YFSETQ. CDR3 sequence reads: CASSPARATGYIQYF. For the CDR3, the DNA is TGCGCCAGCAGCCCGGCTCGTGCCACCGGATACATTCAGTACTTC.

The CDR3 DNA reads as TGTGCCATCAGTGTTAGTCCAGATACGCAGTATTTT. Translated, it gives CAISVSPDTQYF. The V call is TRBV10-3, the J call TRBJ2-3; D unresolved. The germline gives CDR1 ENHRY, CDR2 SYGVKD. V gave up 4 bases and J gave up 4 bases, with 6 bases separating them. The CDR3 has 12 residues.

The chain joins TRBV9 to TRBJ2-3, with TRBD1 as a possible D gene (5 bases). Between the trimmed V and J ends, which lost 4 bases and 0 bases, there was a span of 15 bases. Germline V lookup: CDR1 SGDLS, CDR2 YYNGEE. The CDR3 contains 16 residues. For the CDR3, the DNA is TGTGCCAGCAGCTCAGGACATCCTATAAGCACAGATACGCAGTATTTT. Protein product: CASSSGHPISTDTQYF. Full variable domain (remainder filled in from reference TRBV9 and TRBJ2-3): DSGVTQTPKHLITATGQRVTLRCSPRSGDLSVYWYQQSLDQGLQFLIQYYNGEERAKGNILERFSAQQFPDLHSELNLSSLELGDSALYFCASSSGHPISTDTQYFGPGTRLTVL.

This clonotype was observed at least ten times. This chain uses TRBV18 with TRBJ1-4, with D tentatively TRBD1 (5 bases). The germline V gene encodes CDR1 KGHSH and CDR2 LQKENI. V lost 3 bases and J 0 bases, leaving 11 bases between the germline ends. The CDR3 covers 16 residues. The CDR3 sequence: CASSPQGGTTNEKLFF. The CDR3 DNA is TGTGCCAGCTCACCTCAGGGAGGGACAACTAATGAAAAACTGTTTTTT.

This clonotype has at least ten counts. The rearrangement uses TRBV12-3 or TRBV12-4 and TRBJ2-3, with a weak D call TRBD2 (6 bases). Trimming pared 6 bases from V and 3 bases from J, leaving 16 bases between. The length of the CDR3 is 15 residues. This CDR3 reads CASSPNIGGTDTQYF. DNA for the CDR3: TGTGCCAGCAGCCCAAACATCGGAGGGACAGATACGCAGTATTTT.

This clonotype has only a few counts. This chain joins TRBV12-3 or TRBV12-4 and TRBJ2-3; 14 positions match TRBD2. V shed 3 bases and J 4 bases; nucleotides not matched to a gene: 6. The length of the CDR3 is 17 residues. The CDR3, as DNA: TGTGCCAGCAGTTTGGGGGGACTAGCGGGAGTTCCAGATACGCAGTATTTT. Its protein is CASSLGGLAGVPDTQYF.

V usage is TRBV5-1 and J usage is TRBJ2-5, with D unclear. Germline lookup yields CDR1 SGHRS and CDR2 YFSETQ. The CDR3 has 12 amino acids. Trimming pared 0 bases from V and 4 bases from J, leaving 4 bases between. DNA for the CDR3: TGCGCCAGCAGCTTGGATCCAGAGACCCAGTACTTC. Translation: CASSLDPETQYF.

This clonotype was observed many times. The chain employs TRBV20-1 and TRBJ1-6; 9 nucleotides agree with TRBD1. The CDR3 is made up of 16 amino acids. From germline, CDR1 is DFQATT and CDR2 SNEGSKA (reference sequence). Trimming removed 3 bases from V and 2 bases from J; junction bases left unmatched: 5. Here the CDR3 reads CSARAQGATYNSPLHF. The CDR3 region has the DNA TGCAGTGCTAGGGCACAGGGGGCTACCTATAATTCACCCCTCCACTTT.

This clonotype has ten or more counts. J is TRBJ2-1 and V is TRBV12-3 or TRBV12-4; 7 nucleotides agree with TRBD2. The CDR3 spans 13 residues. J lost 7 bases, V lost 1 base, and 1 base had no gene match. CDR3 sequence reads: CASSLGGSNEQFF. The CDR3 nucleotides read TGTGCCAGCAGTTTAGGCGGGAGTAATGAGCAGTTCTTC.

This clonotype has ten or more counts. The V gene is TRBV2, the J gene TRBJ2-1, with D maybe TRBD1 (5 bases). Germline V gives CDR1 SNHLY, CDR2 FYNNEI. V was pared by 2 bases and J by 0 bases, with 14 bases between. This CDR3 region has 17 residues. CDR3 nucleotides: TGTGCCAGCAGTGAACGCAGGGTCCCGAGCTCCTACAATGAGCAGTTCTTC. It codes for CASSERRVPSSYNEQFF.

The genes are TRBV18 and TRBJ2-2; 9 positions match TRBD1. This CDR3 has 17 amino acids. Germline V gives CDR1 KGHSH, CDR2 LQKENI. V lost 2 bases, J lost 4 bases, and 8 bases stayed unmatched. CDR3 protein: CASSPGPGQGATGELFF. CDR3 bases: TGTGCCAGCTCACCAGGACCGGGACAGGGTGCCACCGGGGAGCTGTTTTTT.

This clonotype was detected only a few times. This chain links TRBV7-2 with TRBJ1-1; 7 bases agree with TRBD1. The CDR3 loop spans 14 amino acids. Looked up from germline, CDR1 is SGHTA and CDR2 is FQGNSA. The V gene end was trimmed by 1 base and the J gene end by 9 bases; junction bases not matched to a gene: 8. CDR3 sequence (DNA): TGTGCCAGCAGCTTAGAGAGGGGGCGAGGGAAAGCTTTCTTT. Translation gives CASSLERGRGKAFF.